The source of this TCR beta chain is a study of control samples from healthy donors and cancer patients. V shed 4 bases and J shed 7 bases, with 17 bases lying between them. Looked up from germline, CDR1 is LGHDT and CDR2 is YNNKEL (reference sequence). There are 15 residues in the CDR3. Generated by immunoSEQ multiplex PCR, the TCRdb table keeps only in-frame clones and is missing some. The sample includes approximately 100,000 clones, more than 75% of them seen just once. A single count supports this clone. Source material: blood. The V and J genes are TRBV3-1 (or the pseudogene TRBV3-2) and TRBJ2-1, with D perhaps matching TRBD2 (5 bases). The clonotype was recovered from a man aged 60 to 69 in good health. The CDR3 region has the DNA TGTGCCAGCAGCCGAATTCCGACGCCGGGGAATGAGCAGTTCTTC. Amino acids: CASSRIPTPGNEQFF.